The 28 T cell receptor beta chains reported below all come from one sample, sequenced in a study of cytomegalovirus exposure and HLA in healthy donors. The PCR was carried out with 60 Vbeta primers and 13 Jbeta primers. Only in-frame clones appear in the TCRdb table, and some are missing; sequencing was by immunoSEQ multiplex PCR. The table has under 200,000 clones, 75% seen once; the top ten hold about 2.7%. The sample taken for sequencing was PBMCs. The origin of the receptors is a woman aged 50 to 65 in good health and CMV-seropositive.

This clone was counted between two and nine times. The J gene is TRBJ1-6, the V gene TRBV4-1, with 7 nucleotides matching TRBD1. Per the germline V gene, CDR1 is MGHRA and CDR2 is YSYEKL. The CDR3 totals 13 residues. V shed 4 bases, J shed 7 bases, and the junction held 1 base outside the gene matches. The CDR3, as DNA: TGCGCCAGCAGCCTGGACAGGAATTCACCCCTCCACTTT. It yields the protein CASSLDRNSPLHF.

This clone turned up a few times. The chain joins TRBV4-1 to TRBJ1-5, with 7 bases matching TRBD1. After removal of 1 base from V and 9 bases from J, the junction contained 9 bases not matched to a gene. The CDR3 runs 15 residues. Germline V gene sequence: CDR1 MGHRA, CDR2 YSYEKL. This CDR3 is CASSQVGTVTGPQHF. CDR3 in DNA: TGCGCCAGCAGCCAAGTCGGGACAGTAACTGGGCCCCAGCATTTT.

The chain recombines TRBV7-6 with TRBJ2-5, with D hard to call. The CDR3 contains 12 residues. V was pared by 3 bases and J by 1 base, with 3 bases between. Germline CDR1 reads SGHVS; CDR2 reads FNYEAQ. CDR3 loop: CASSFFQETQYF. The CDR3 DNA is TGTGCCAGCAGCTTCTTCCAAGAGACCCAGTACTTC. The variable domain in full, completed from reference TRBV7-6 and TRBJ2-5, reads GAGVSQSPRYKVTKRGQDVALRCDPISGHVSLYWYRQALGQGPEFLTYFNYEAQQDKSGLPNDRFSAERPEGSISTLTIQRTEQRDSAMYRCASSFFQETQYFGPGTRLLVL.

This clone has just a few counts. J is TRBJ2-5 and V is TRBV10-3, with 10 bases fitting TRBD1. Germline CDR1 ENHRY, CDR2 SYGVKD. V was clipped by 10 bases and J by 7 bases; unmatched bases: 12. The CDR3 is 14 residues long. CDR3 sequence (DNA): TGTGCCACCAACCAGGGACAGGGGATTTCGACCCAGTACTTC. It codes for CATNQGQGISTQYF.

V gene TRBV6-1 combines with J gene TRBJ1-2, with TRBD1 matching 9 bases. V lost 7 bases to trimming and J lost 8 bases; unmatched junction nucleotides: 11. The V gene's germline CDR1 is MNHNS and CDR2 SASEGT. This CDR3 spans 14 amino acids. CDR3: CASTQQDRGAGYTF. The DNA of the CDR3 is TGTGCCAGCACACAGCAGGACAGGGGTGCCGGCTACACCTTC.

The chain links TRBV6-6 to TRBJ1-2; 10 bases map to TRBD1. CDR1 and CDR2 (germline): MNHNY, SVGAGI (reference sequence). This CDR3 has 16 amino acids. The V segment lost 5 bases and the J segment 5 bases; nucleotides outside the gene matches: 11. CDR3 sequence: CASSRTGTGAPYGYTF. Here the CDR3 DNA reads TGTGCCAGCAGTCGAACCGGGACAGGGGCCCCTTATGGCTACACCTTC.

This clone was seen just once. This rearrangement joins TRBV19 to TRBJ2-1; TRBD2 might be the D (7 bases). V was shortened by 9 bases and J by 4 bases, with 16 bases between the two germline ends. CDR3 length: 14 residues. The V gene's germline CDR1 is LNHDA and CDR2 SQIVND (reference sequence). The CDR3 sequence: CASLGRGAYNEQFF. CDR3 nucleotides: TGTGCCAGCCTGGGACGGGGGGCTTACAATGAGCAGTTCTTC.

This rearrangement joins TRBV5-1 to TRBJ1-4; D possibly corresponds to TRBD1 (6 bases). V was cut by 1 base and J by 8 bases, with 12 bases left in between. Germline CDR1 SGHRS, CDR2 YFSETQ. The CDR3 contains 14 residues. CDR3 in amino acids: CASSLQGTDEKLFF. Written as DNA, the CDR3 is TGCGCCAGCAGCTTGCAGGGGACGGACGAAAAACTGTTTTTT.

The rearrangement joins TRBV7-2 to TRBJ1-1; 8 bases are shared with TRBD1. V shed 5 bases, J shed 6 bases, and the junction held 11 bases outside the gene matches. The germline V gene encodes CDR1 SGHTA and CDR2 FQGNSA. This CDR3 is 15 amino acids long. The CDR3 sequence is CASSQRTGRFAEAFF. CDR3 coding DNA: TGTGCCAGCAGCCAGAGGACAGGGCGGTTCGCTGAAGCTTTCTTT.

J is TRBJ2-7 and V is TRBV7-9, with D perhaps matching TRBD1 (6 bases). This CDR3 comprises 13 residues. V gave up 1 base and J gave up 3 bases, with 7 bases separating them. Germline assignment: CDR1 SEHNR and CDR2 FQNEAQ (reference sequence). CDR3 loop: CASSLGQDYEQYF. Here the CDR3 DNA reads TGTGCCAGCAGCTTAGGACAGGACTACGAGCAGTACTTC.

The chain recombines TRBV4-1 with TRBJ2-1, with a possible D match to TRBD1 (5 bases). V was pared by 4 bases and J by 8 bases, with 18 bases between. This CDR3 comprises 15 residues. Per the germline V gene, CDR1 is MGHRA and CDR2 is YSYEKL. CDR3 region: CASSRMPVRVDEQFF. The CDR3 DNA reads TGCGCCAGCAGCCGAATGCCAGTCAGGGTGGATGAGCAGTTCTTC.

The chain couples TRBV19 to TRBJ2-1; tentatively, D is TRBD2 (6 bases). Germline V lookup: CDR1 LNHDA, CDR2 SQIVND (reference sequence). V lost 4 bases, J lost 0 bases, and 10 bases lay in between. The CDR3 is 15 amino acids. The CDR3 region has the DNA TGTGCCAGTAGTAATAGCGGTGACTCCTACAATGAGCAGTTCTTC. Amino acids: CASSNSGDSYNEQFF.

In DNA form, the CDR3 reads TGTGCCAGCAGCGCTTACTCGGGTTCGGGCACTGAAGCTTTCTTT. Its translation is CASSAYSGSGTEAFF. The chain couples TRBV7-9 to TRBJ1-1; D remains unclear. The V end lost 5 bases, the J end lost 4 bases, and 17 bases lay between the germline ends. Germline V CDR1 and CDR2: SEHNR, FQNEAQ (reference sequence). The length of the CDR3 is 15 residues.

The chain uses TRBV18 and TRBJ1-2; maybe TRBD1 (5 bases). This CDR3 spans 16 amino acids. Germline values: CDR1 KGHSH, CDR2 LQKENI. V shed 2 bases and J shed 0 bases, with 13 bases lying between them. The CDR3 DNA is TGTGCCAGCTCACCAGTTCCGGGACTACCTAACTATGGCTACACCTTC. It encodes CASSPVPGLPNYGYTF.

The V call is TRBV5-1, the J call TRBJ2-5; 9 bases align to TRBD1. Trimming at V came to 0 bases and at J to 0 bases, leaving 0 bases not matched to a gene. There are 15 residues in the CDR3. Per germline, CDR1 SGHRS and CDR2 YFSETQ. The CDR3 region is CASSLGDRDQETQYF. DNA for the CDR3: TGCGCCAGCAGCTTGGGGGACAGGGACCAAGAGACCCAGTACTTC.

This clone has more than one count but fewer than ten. CDR3 loop: CASSLGQVGEKLFF. As DNA, the CDR3 is TGTGCCAGCAGCTTAGGGCAGGTTGGGGAAAAACTGTTTTTT. The chain carries TRBV7-9 and TRBJ1-4; D remains ambiguous. With 1 base removed from V and 8 bases from J, the gap between germline ends came to 11 bases. The CDR3 is made up of 14 amino acids. Per the germline V gene, CDR1 is SEHNR and CDR2 is FQNEAQ (reference sequence).

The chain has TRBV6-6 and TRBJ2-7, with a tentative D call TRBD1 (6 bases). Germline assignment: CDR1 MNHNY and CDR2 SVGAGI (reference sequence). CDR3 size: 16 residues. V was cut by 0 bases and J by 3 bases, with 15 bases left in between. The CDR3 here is CASSYSSTGHGYEQYF. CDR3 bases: TGTGCCAGCAGTTACTCGAGTACAGGGCACGGCTACGAGCAGTACTTC.

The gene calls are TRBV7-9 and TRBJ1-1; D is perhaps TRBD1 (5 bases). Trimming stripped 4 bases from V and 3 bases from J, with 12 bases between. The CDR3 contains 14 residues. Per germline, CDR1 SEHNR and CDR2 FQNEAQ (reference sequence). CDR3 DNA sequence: TGTGCCAGCAGCTCGAGCTGGGGGGACACTGAAGCTTTCTTT. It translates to CASSSSWGDTEAFF.

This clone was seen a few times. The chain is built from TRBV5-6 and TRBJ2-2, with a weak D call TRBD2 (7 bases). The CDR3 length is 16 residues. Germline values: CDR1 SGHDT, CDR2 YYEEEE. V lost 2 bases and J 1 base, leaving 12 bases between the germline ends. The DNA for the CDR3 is TGTGCCAGCAGCTTTTTAGGGGGGGAGAACACCGGGGAGCTGTTTTTT. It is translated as CASSFLGGENTGELFF.

The DNA for the CDR3 is TGCGCCAGCAGCCCGCAGGGACAGGTCGGAGATGAGCAGTTCTTC. Protein product: CASSPQGQVGDEQFF. The V and J genes are TRBV5-1 and TRBJ2-1, with 8 bases lining up with TRBD1. Germline V gene data show CDR1 as SGHRS and CDR2 as YFSETQ. The CDR3 has 15 amino acids. Losses at the gene ends were 4 bases for V and 8 bases for J; bases not matched to a gene: 11.

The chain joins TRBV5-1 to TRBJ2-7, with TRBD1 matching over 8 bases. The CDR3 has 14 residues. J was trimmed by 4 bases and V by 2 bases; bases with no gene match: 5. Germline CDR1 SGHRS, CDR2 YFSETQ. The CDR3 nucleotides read TGCGCCAGCAGCTTCGGACAGGGCAGGTACGAGCAGTACTTC. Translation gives CASSFGQGRYEQYF.

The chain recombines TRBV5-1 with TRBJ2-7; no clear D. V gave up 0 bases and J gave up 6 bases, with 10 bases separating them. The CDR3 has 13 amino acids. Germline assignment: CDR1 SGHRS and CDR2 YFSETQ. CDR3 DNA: TGCGCCAGCAGCTTGGCGGTAAATCTCGAGCAGTACTTC. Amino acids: CASSLAVNLEQYF.

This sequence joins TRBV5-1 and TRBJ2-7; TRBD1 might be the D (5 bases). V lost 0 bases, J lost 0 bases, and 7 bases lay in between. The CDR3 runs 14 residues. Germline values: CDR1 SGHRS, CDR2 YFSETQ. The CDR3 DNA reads TGCGCCAGCAGCTTGGTAGGGGACTCCTACGAGCAGTACTTC. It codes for CASSLVGDSYEQYF. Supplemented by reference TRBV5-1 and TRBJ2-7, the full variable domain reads KAGVTQTPRYLIKTRGQQVTLSCSPISGHRSVSWYQQTPGQGLQFLFEYFSETQRNKGNFPGRFSGRQFSNSRSEMNVSTLELGDSALYLCASSLVGDSYEQYFGPGTRLTVT.

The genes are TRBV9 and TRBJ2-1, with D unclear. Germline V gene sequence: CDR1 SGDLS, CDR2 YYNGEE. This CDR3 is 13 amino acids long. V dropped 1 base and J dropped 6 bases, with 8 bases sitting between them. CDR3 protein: CASSVLGPNEQFF. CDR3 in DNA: TGTGCCAGCAGCGTACTGGGCCCCAATGAGCAGTTCTTC. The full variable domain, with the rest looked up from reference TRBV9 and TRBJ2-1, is DSGVTQTPKHLITATGQRVTLRCSPRSGDLSVYWYQQSLDQGLQFLIQYYNGEERAKGNILERFSAQQFPDLHSELNLSSLELGDSALYFCASSVLGPNEQFFGPGTRLTVL.

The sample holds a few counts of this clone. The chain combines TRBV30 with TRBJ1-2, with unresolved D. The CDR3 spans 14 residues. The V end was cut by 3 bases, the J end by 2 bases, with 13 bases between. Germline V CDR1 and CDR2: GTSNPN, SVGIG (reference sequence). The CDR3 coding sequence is TGTGCCTGGAGCCGTCTGGGAGTCAACTATGGCTACACCTTC. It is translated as CAWSRLGVNYGYTF.

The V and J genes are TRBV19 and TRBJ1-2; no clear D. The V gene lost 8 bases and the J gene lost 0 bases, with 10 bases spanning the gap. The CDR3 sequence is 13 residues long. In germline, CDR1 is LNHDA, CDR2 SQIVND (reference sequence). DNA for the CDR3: TGTGCCAGTTTGGGCGGGACTAACTATGGCTACACCTTC. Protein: CASLGGTNYGYTF.

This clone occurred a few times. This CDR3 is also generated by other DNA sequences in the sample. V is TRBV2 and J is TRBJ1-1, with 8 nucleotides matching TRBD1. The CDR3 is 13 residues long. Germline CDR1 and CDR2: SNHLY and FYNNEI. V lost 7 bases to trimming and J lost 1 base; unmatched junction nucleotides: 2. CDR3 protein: CASTGTGNTEAFF. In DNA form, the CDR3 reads TGTGCCAGCACCGGGACAGGGAACACTGAAGCTTTCTTT.

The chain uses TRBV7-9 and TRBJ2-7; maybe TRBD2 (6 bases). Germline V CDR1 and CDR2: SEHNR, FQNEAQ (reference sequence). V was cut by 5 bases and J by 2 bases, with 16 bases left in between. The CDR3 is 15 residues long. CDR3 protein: CASSLTGTAAYEQYF. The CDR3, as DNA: TGTGCCAGCAGCCTAACCGGGACTGCTGCCTACGAGCAGTACTTC.